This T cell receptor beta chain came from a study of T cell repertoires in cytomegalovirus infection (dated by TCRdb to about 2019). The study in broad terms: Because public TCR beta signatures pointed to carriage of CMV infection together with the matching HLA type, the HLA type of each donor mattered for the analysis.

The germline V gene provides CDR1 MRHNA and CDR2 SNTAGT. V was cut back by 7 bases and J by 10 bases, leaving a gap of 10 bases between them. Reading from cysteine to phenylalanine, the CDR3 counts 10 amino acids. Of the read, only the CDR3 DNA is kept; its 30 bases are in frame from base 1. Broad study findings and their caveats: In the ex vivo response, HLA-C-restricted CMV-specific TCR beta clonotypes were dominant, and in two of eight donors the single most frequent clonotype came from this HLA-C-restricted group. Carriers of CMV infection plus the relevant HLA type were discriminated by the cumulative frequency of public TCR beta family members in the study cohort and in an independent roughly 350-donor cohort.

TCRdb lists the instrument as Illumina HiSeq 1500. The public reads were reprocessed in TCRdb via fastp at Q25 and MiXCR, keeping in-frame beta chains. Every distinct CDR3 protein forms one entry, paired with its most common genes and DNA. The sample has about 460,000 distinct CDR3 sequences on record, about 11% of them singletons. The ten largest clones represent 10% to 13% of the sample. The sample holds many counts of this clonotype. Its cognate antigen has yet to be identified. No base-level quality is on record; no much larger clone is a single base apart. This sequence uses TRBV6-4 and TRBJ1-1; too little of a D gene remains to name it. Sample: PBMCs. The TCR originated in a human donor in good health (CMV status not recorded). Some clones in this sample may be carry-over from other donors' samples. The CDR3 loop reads CASKNPGAFF. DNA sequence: TGTGCCAGCAAAAACCCGGGAGCTTTCTTT.